This entry lists 30 T cell receptor beta chains sequenced from one sample in a study of metastatic and nonmetastatic thyroid tumors. TCRdb re-clonotyped the PCR reads through MiXCR. The repertoire consists of around 65,000 clones, with about 14% occurring once and the leading ten covering approximately 7%. All patients were untreated before thyroid surgery. The material sequenced was blood. The receptors come from a male donor with papillary thyroid cancer or a benign thyroid nodule (not recorded which). Some clones in this sample may be carry-over from other donors' samples.

This clone has at least ten counts. The chain couples TRBV6-1 to TRBJ1-2; D perhaps matches TRBD1 (6 bases). Trimming pared 8 bases from V and 7 bases from J, leaving 14 bases between. This CDR3 comprises 12 residues. Germline lookup yields CDR1 MNHNS and CDR2 SASEGT. CDR3 DNA: TGTGCCAGCGCAAATAACAGGGTTGGCTACACCTTC. Its protein product is CASANNRVGYTF.

This clone was seen many times. The chain links TRBV10-2 to TRBJ2-1; either TRBD1 or TRBD2 may supply D (5 bases each). CDR1 WSHSY and CDR2 SAAADI come from the germline V gene. The V end lost 6 bases, the J end lost 8 bases, and 23 bases lay between the germline ends. This CDR3 is 16 amino acids long. The CDR3 DNA sequence: TGCGCCAGCAGAAAGGGTCCGGGTTCAGGGAGCGATGAGCAGTTCTTC. Translation gives CASRKGPGSGSDEQFF.

This clone showed up many times. The sample has other DNA sequences that encode this CDR3 too. The chain carries TRBV28 and TRBJ1-4, with D perhaps TRBD1 (6 bases). Germline V gene lookup returns CDR1 MDHEN and CDR2 SYDVKM. Deletions cut 5 bases from V and 1 base from J, with 17 bases between. This CDR3 comprises 17 residues. CDR3 region: CASSGDRTWETNEKLFF. CDR3 bases: TGTGCCAGCAGTGGAGACAGGACCTGGGAAACTAATGAAAAACTGTTTTTT.

This clone was detected only a few times. This sequence joins TRBV2 and TRBJ2-1, with a weak D call TRBD2 (5 bases). This CDR3 has 12 residues. V lost 6 bases and J lost 9, with 12 bases in between. CDR1 is SNHLY, CDR2 FYNNEI, per germline. This chain's CDR3 is CASSLAVGEQFF. As DNA, the CDR3 is TGTGCCAGCAGCCTAGCTGTAGGTGAGCAGTTCTTC.

The sample holds many counts of this clone. This chain joins TRBV5-8 and TRBJ2-3, with 8 nucleotides matching TRBD2. Germline CDR1 reads SGHTS; CDR2 reads YDEGEE. The CDR3 totals 13 residues. J lost 5 bases, V lost 7 bases, and 6 bases had no gene match. The CDR3 DNA follows: TGTGCCAGCTTAAGCGGGAGAGGAGATACGCAGTATTTT. Its translation: CASLSGRGDTQYF.

This clone was observed many times. The rearrangement joins TRBV30 to TRBJ1-5, with D perhaps TRBD1 (6 bases). The CDR3 covers 15 residues. Between the trimmed V and J ends, which lost 3 bases and 0 bases, there was a span of 12 bases. The germline V gene encodes CDR1 GTSNPN and CDR2 SVGIG (reference sequence). The chain's CDR3 is CAWSIGQISNQPQHF. CDR3 nucleotides: TGTGCCTGGAGCATCGGACAGATTAGCAATCAGCCCCAGCATTTT.

This clone has a count of ten or more. The rearrangement links TRBV6-2 or TRBV6-3 to TRBJ2-3; 12 bases line up with TRBD2. V was pared by 6 bases and J by 4 bases, with 8 bases of the junction left unmatched. The CDR3 totals 16 residues. The germline CDR1 and CDR2 sequences are MNHEY and SVGEGT. CDR3 bases: TGTGCCAGCAGATCCCGACTAGCGGGAGTGGCAGATACGCAGTATTTT. Translating it yields CASRSRLAGVADTQYF.

This clone was observed at least ten times. The chain carries TRBV27 and TRBJ2-1; 7 bases agree with TRBD2. This CDR3 has 15 residues. Per germline, CDR1 MNHEY and CDR2 SMNVEV (reference sequence). V shed 3 bases and J 0 bases; nucleotides not matched to a gene: 2. The CDR3 loop reads CASSLGGNSYNEQFF. The CDR3 DNA follows: TGTGCCAGCAGTTTGGGGGGGAACTCCTACAATGAGCAGTTCTTC.

At least ten counts were recorded for this clone. The chain uses TRBV6-1 and TRBJ1-5; 7 bases are a match to TRBD1. In germline, CDR1 is MNHNS, CDR2 SASEGT. The junction had 3 bases not matched to a gene; V was cut back by 7 bases and J by 3 bases. CDR3 size: 13 residues. The DNA of the CDR3 is TGTGCCAGCAAGAGGGGGCCCAATCAGCCCCAGCATTTT. As protein: CASKRGPNQPQHF.

There are many counts of this clone. The V call is TRBV11-1, the J call TRBJ2-2, with 7 bases fitting TRBD2. The CDR3 spans 16 residues. V was pared by 2 bases and J by 0 bases, with 3 bases of the junction left unmatched. In germline, CDR1 is SGHAT, CDR2 FQDESV (reference sequence). The CDR3 sequence: CASSLLAVANTGELFF. The DNA of the CDR3 is TGTGCCAGCAGCTTACTAGCGGTAGCGAACACCGGGGAGCTGTTTTTT.

This clone was observed many times. The chain uses TRBV7-8 and TRBJ2-2; D tentatively fits TRBD1 or TRBD2 (5 bases each). The CDR3 spans 13 residues. The germline CDR1 and CDR2 sequences are SGHVS and FQNEAQ. V lost 1 base and J 6 bases, leaving 6 bases between the germline ends. The DNA of the CDR3 is TGTGCCAGCAGCTTAGGAGGGGCCGGGGAGCTGTTTTTT. Translating gives CASSLGGAGELFF.

This clone was seen repeatedly, ten times or more. The chain joins TRBV19 to TRBJ2-7; TRBD1 aligns across 7 bases. Losses at the gene ends were 3 bases for V and 0 bases for J; bases not matched to a gene: 5. Looked up from germline, CDR1 is LNHDA and CDR2 is SQIVND (reference sequence). The CDR3 spans 15 residues. The CDR3 region has the DNA TGTGCCAGTAGTATCCAGCGACAGGGCTCCTACGAGCAGTACTTC. Its protein product is CASSIQRQGSYEQYF.

This clone was counted ten times or more. The chain carries TRBV12-3 or TRBV12-4 and TRBJ2-4; maybe TRBD1 (6 bases). Trimming stripped 6 bases from V and 0 bases from J, with 9 bases between. This CDR3 comprises 14 residues. The CDR3 coding sequence is TGTGCCAGCAGGGACAGAATAGCCAAAAACATTCAGTACTTC. This codes for CASRDRIAKNIQYF.

This clone turned up a few times. The J gene is TRBJ1-2, the V gene TRBV6-5; weak D call: TRBD1 (5 bases). This CDR3 contains 16 residues. From germline, CDR1 is MNHEY and CDR2 SVGAGI. V lost 5 bases and J lost 0, with 16 bases in between. This chain's CDR3 is CASSTDRGTANYGYTF. CDR3 nucleotide sequence: TGTGCCAGCAGTACTGACAGAGGCACAGCTAACTATGGCTACACCTTC.

Notes on this clone: This clone may be a read error of a much larger clone one base away. V usage is TRBV3-1 and J usage is TRBJ1-3; the D is unclear. This CDR3 is 16 amino acids long. Germline loops: CDR1 LGHDT, CDR2 YNNKEL (reference sequence). V shed 0 bases and J shed 4 bases, with 13 bases lying between them. CDR3 coding DNA: TGTGCCAGCAGCCAAGATGTGTCCCGCGGAGGAAACACCATATATTTT. Translation: CASSQDVSRGGNTIYF.

Many counts were recorded for this clone. This rearrangement joins TRBV10-3 to TRBJ2-3; D is undetermined. V lost 2 bases to trimming and J lost 4 bases, with 13 bases between them. There are 15 residues in the CDR3. Per the germline V gene, CDR1 is ENHRY and CDR2 is SYGVKD. CDR3 sequence (DNA): TGTGCCATCAGTGAGGGGCACACAGCCTCAGATACGCAGTATTTT. Translating gives CAISEGHTASDTQYF.

This clone was recorded many times. The chain uses TRBV9 and TRBJ2-1; D perhaps matches TRBD1 (5 bases). Germline V CDR1 and CDR2: SGDLS, YYNGEE. Between the trimmed V and J ends, which lost 0 bases and 7 bases, there was a span of 14 bases. The CDR3 loop spans 15 amino acids. CDR3 coding DNA: TGTGCCAGCAGCGTAGTAGGGCAGGGTGGTAATGAGCAGTTCTTC. This sequence encodes CASSVVGQGGNEQFF.

This clone was counted ten times or more. The CDR3 spells CASKEDRGIPGANVLTF. CDR3 sequence (DNA): TGTGCCAGCAAAGAGGACAGGGGAATTCCTGGGGCCAACGTCCTGACTTTC. The genes are TRBV6-1 and TRBJ2-6, with 9 bases lining up with TRBD1. Unmatched junction bases numbered 9, after V lost 7 bases and J lost 2 bases. Germline V lookup: CDR1 MNHNS, CDR2 SASEGT. CDR3 length: 17 amino acids.

In this sample, this clone turned up many times. V and J are TRBV12-3 or TRBV12-4 and TRBJ2-5; tentative D call: TRBD2 (6 bases). V lost 7 bases to trimming and J lost 4 bases, with 19 bases between them. The CDR3 is made up of 15 amino acids. The CDR3 here is CASTSETGEGETQYF. The CDR3 DNA sequence: TGTGCCAGCACCTCAGAGACGGGAGAGGGAGAGACCCAGTACTTC.

This clone was counted ten times or more. This chain uses TRBV30 with TRBJ2-7; weak D call: TRBD1 (5 bases). The V and J ends lost 2 bases and 2 bases respectively, with 16 bases between them. The germline V gene encodes CDR1 GTSNPN and CDR2 SVGIG (reference sequence). CDR3 length: 15 residues. DNA of the CDR3: TGTGCCTGGAGTTCTACCCTCAGGGTACCCTACGAGCAGTACTTC. Translating gives CAWSSTLRVPYEQYF.

This clone has at least ten counts. Here the CDR3 DNA reads TGTGCCAGCAGTGATACTAGCGGGACCTACAATGAGCAGTTCTTC. It is translated as CASSDTSGTYNEQFF. This sequence joins TRBV6-4 and TRBJ2-1, with TRBD2 matching over 10 bases. The CDR3 spans 15 residues. CDR1 is MRHNA and CDR2 is SNTAGT in the germline V gene. V lost 3 bases, J lost 2 bases, and 1 base stayed unmatched.

This clone was counted ten times or more. The chain combines TRBV7-9 with TRBJ1-2, with 8 bases aligning to TRBD1. V lost 4 bases, J lost 8 bases, and 6 bases stayed unmatched. This CDR3 has 13 amino acids. Germline loops: CDR1 SEHNR, CDR2 FQNEAQ (reference sequence). In DNA, the CDR3 is TGTGCCAGCAGCTGGACAGGGTTGAACGGCTACACCTTC. Residues: CASSWTGLNGYTF.

This clone was seen many times. This chain connects TRBV10-2 to TRBJ1-3, with D tentatively TRBD1 (5 bases). The V and J ends lost 5 bases and 0 bases respectively, with 14 bases between them. CDR1 and CDR2 from the germline V gene are WSHSY and SAAADI. The CDR3 covers 16 residues. In DNA, the CDR3 is TGCGCCAGCAGTCAGGGACCGCTCGTCTCTGGAAACACCATATATTTT. Amino acid sequence: CASSQGPLVSGNTIYF.

This clone has ten or more counts. CDR3 region: CASSQEPAFANTGELFF. The CDR3 region has the DNA TGCGCCAGCAGCCAAGAACCAGCTTTTGCGAACACCGGGGAGCTGTTTTTT. V gene TRBV4-1 combines with J gene TRBJ2-2; no definite D call. Germline loops: CDR1 MGHRA, CDR2 YSYEKL. The CDR3 spans 17 residues. V was clipped by 0 bases and J by 0 bases, with 11 bases between them.

A few counts support this clone. A much larger clonotype is one base distant, so this may be a read error. Other DNA sequences in the same sample also yield this CDR3. This rearrangement joins TRBV20-1 to TRBJ2-1; TRBD2 matches at 7 bases. Trimming at V came to 5 bases and at J to 6 bases, leaving 16 bases not matched to a gene. CDR1 is DFQATT, CDR2 SNEGSKA, per germline (reference sequence). The CDR3 contains 16 residues. The CDR3 DNA sequence: TGCAGTGCTTCTTCACATATAGCGGGCCATACCAATGAGCAGTTCTTC. Translated: CSASSHIAGHTNEQFF.

In regard to this clone: A junction boundary mismatches the germline segment, possibly from a read error. This chain uses TRBV7-3 with TRBJ2-3, with a tentative D call TRBD2 (6 bases). The germline V gene encodes CDR1 SGHTA and CDR2 FQGTGA. CDR3 length: 15 amino acids. The CDR3 region is CASSQLASLTGTQYF. CDR3 bases: TGTGCCAGCAGCCAACTAGCATCTCTCACAGGTACGCAGTATTTT.

Ten or more counts support this clone. The gene calls are TRBV3-1 and TRBJ1-6, with 7 bases fitting TRBD1. The germline CDR1 and CDR2 sequences are LGHDT and YNNKEL (reference sequence). This CDR3 region has 16 residues. Trimming took 4 bases from V and 9 from J; bases not matched to a gene: 12. CDR3 DNA: TGTGCCAGCAGCCGGACTTGGGGACAGACCCCTTCACCCCTCCACTTT. Its translation is CASSRTWGQTPSPLHF.

This clone was seen many times. The rearrangement links TRBV18 to TRBJ1-6; 7 bases are a match to TRBD1. Germline values: CDR1 KGHSH, CDR2 LQKENI. Losses at the gene ends were 1 base for V and 6 bases for J; bases not matched to a gene: 6. The CDR3 contains 16 residues. CDR3 sequence reads: CASSPLQGNGNSPLHF. Here the CDR3 DNA reads TGTGCCAGCTCACCACTACAGGGGAATGGTAATTCACCCCTCCACTTT.

This clone has at least ten counts. The chain joins TRBV15 to TRBJ2-3, with 10 positions matching TRBD2. This CDR3 spans 18 amino acids. Germline V gives CDR1 LNHNV, CDR2 YYDKDF (reference sequence). V was pared by 5 bases and J by 4 bases, with 15 bases of the junction left unmatched. CDR3 bases: TGTGCCACCAGCGGAACCGGGACGACTAGCGGGCTCTCAGATACGCAGTATTTT. Protein sequence: CATSGTGTTSGLSDTQYF.

This clone was detected many times. The V gene is TRBV6-1, the J gene TRBJ1-2; TRBD1 matches 10 bases. Germline CDR1 and CDR2: MNHNS and SASEGT. The CDR3 runs to 15 residues. The V gene end was trimmed by 6 bases and the J gene end by 5 bases; junction bases not matched to a gene: 9. DNA of the CDR3: TGTGCCAGCAGGCCACAGGACAGGGGGGCTTATGGCTACACCTTC. Amino acids: CASRPQDRGAYGYTF.